The 15 T cell receptor beta chains in this list originate from one sample, sequenced in a study of T cells in Graves' hyperthyroidism and ophthalmopathy. Amplification targeted TCR beta CDR3 regions from RNA transcripts. In the first-round RT-PCR of the TCR CDR3, the HTBI primer set was used. A single record per CDR3 protein comes from TCRdb applying MiXCR to the multiplex PCR reads. The data contain about 210,000 distinct CDR3 sequences, 17% of them singletons. The specimen was blood. These receptors were taken from a man aged 50 or older with Graves' hyperthyroidism.

This clonotype was observed at least ten times. The chain links TRBV6-2 or TRBV6-3 to TRBJ2-2; D possibly corresponds to TRBD1 (6 bases). The germline V and J ends were trimmed by 6 bases and 4 bases, with 18 bases remaining between them. The germline gives CDR1 MNHEY, CDR2 SVGEGT. This CDR3 has 16 amino acids. The DNA for the CDR3 is TGTGCCAGCAGAAAGGACAGTCGCCCGGGCACCGGGGAGCTGTTTTTT. Translating gives CASRKDSRPGTGELFF.

This clonotype was recorded at least ten times. The rearrangement uses TRBV7-8 and TRBJ2-1, with 8 bases lining up with TRBD2. J lost 7 bases, V lost 2 bases, and 7 bases had no gene match. Per germline, CDR1 SGHVS and CDR2 FQNEAQ. CDR3 length: 15 residues. CDR3 amino acids: CASSLWASGPNEQFF. Written as DNA, the CDR3 is TGTGCCAGCAGCTTATGGGCTAGCGGGCCTAATGAGCAGTTCTTC. The full variable domain, with the rest looked up from reference TRBV7-8 and TRBJ2-1, is GAGVSQSPRYKVAKRGQDVALRCDPISGHVSLFWYQQALGQGPEFLTYFQNEAQLDKSGLPSDRFFAERPEGSVSTLKIQRTQQEDSAVYLCASSLWASGPNEQFFGPGTRLTVL.

The V and J genes are TRBV6-1 and TRBJ1-5; D gene ambiguous. Germline CDR1 MNHNS, CDR2 SASEGT. The germline V and J ends were trimmed by 2 bases and 2 bases, with 4 bases remaining between them. The CDR3 is 13 amino acids. Here the CDR3 reads CASSEYRNQPQHF. The CDR3 region has the DNA TGTGCCAGCAGTGAATACCGCAATCAGCCCCAGCATTTT.

This clonotype was picked up many times. V and J are TRBV30 and TRBJ1-2, with 7 bases matching TRBD1. There are 12 residues in the CDR3. Germline trimming cut 2 bases from V and 5 bases from J; bases unmatched to any gene: 2. Germline V gene sequence: CDR1 GTSNPN, CDR2 SVGIG (reference sequence). DNA for the CDR3: TGTGCCTGGAGTATACAGGGGTATGGCTACACCTTC. Residues: CAWSIQGYGYTF.

The chain joins TRBV2 to TRBJ2-2; 11 nucleotides align to TRBD2. CDR3 size: 16 residues. With 10 bases clipped from V and 5 bases from J, the junction kept 12 bases outside the gene matches. The germline V gene has CDR1 SNHLY and CDR2 FYNNEI. The CDR3 nucleotides are TGTGCCACCGGGACTAGCGGCAGGGTGGGGACCGGGGAGCTGTTTTTT. Translating it yields CATGTSGRVGTGELFF.

Ten or more counts support this clonotype. The rearrangement joins TRBV12-3 or TRBV12-4 to TRBJ2-1; D gene ambiguous. The CDR3 covers 14 residues. V lost 7 bases and J 0 bases, leaving 10 bases between the germline ends. The CDR3 region has the DNA TGTGCCAGCACCGTCACGAGCTCCTACAATGAGCAGTTCTTC. Protein: CASTVTSSYNEQFF.

Only a few counts were recorded for this clonotype. This chain uses TRBV30 with TRBJ2-7, with D uncertain. CDR3 length equals 12 residues. CDR1 is GTSNPN, CDR2 SVGIG, per germline (reference sequence). Trimming removed 3 bases at V and 1 base at J, with 7 bases between. The CDR3 DNA follows: TGTGCCTGGAGCGCGGAATCCTACGAGCAGTACTTC. Translating it yields CAWSAESYEQYF. The entire variable domain, with the rest obtained from reference TRBV30 and TRBJ2-7, is as follows: SQTIHQWPATLVQPVGSPLSLECTVEGTSNPNLYWYRQAAGRGLQLLFYSVGIGQISSEVPQNLSASRPQDRQFILSSKKLLLSDSGFYLCAWSAESYEQYFGPGTRLTVT.

There are many counts of this clonotype. The chain carries TRBV20-1 and TRBJ2-3, with a weak D call TRBD2 (5 bases). The CDR3 sequence is 15 residues long. The V gene's germline CDR1 is DFQATT and CDR2 SNEGSKA (reference sequence). V shed 1 base and J shed 8 bases, with 19 bases lying between them. CDR3 sequence: CSARATKSPLGTQYF. The CDR3 coding sequence is TGCAGTGCTAGAGCGACTAAATCGCCTCTAGGTACGCAGTATTTT.

This clonotype was detected many times. The chain carries TRBV11-1 and TRBJ2-4; D is tentatively TRBD1 or TRBD2 (7 bases each). The V end was cut by 5 bases, the J end by 7 bases, with 12 bases between. The germline V gene encodes CDR1 SGHAT and CDR2 FQDESV (reference sequence). The CDR3 sequence is 13 residues long. The CDR3 sequence: CASSPQGGNIQYF. As DNA, the CDR3 is TGTGCCAGCAGCCCTCAGGGGGGGAACATTCAGTACTTC.

This clonotype was detected many times. The rearrangement uses TRBV11-2 and TRBJ2-5; D gene unclear. The germline V and J ends were trimmed by 4 bases and 2 bases, with 5 bases remaining between them. The CDR3 runs 12 residues. CDR1 is SGHAT, CDR2 FQNNGV, per germline. CDR3 sequence (DNA): TGTGCCAGCAGCTCCAGGCAAGAGACCCAGTACTTC. Residues: CASSSRQETQYF.

The table lists this clonotype with many counts. The chain recombines TRBV10-2 with TRBJ2-7, with 7 bases that match TRBD1. Looked up from germline, CDR1 is WSHSY and CDR2 is SAAADI. Trimming removed 3 bases from V and 9 bases from J; junction bases left unmatched: 8. CDR3 size: 13 residues. Here the CDR3 DNA reads TGCGCCAGCAGTGAAAGTGAGGGGGCGATGCAGTACTTC. Amino acid sequence: CASSESEGAMQYF.

The chain combines TRBV4-2 with TRBJ2-5, with 9 positions matching TRBD1. Unmatched junction bases numbered 5, after V lost 1 base and J lost 5 bases. The CDR3 is made up of 15 amino acids. The germline CDR1 and CDR2 sequences are LGHNA and YNFKEQ. CDR3: CASSQGTGGRETQYF. CDR3 DNA: TGTGCCAGCAGCCAAGGAACAGGGGGCCGGGAGACCCAGTACTTC.

The chain carries TRBV19 and TRBJ2-1, with 10 bases aligning to TRBD2. CDR3 length: 14 amino acids. Germline CDR1 reads LNHDA; CDR2 reads SQIVND (reference sequence). The J segment lost 4 bases and the V segment lost 8 bases, leaving 5 bases of the junction unmatched. CDR3 protein: CASQPGLAYNEQFF. The DNA of the CDR3 is TGTGCCAGTCAACCGGGACTAGCGTACAATGAGCAGTTCTTC.

This clonotype occurred many times. V and J are TRBV11-1 and TRBJ2-3; no reliable D call. There are 15 residues in the CDR3. Per the germline V gene, CDR1 is SGHAT and CDR2 is FQDESV (reference sequence). V lost 2 bases, J lost 1 base, and 10 bases lay in between. The CDR3 region has the DNA TGTGCCAGCAGCTTAAGTGGCGGAGGCACAGATACGCAGTATTTT. It codes for CASSLSGGGTDTQYF.

The chain carries TRBV6-5 and TRBJ1-1, with D uncertain. There are 15 residues in the CDR3. Trimming took 0 bases from V and 3 from J, leaving 11 bases between them. Germline lookup yields CDR1 MNHEY and CDR2 SVGAGI. The CDR3 loop is CASSYSISGHTEAFF. CDR3 nucleotides: TGTGCCAGCAGTTACTCGATTAGCGGGCACACTGAAGCTTTCTTT.